The present entry profiles one T cell receptor beta chain with its context. The target antigen is unknown. The data belong to a study of cytomegalovirus exposure and HLA in healthy donors. Study outcomes and limitations: The authors later found most CMV-associated TCR beta chains appeared HLA-restricted.

The PCR contained 60 Vbeta and 13 Jbeta primers. Assay: immunoSEQ multiplex PCR; the TCRdb copy retains only in-frame clones and omits some. Here the sample spans 120,000 to 150,000 clones, 70% to 75% being singletons. The germline CDR1 and CDR2 sequences are SGHVS and FNYEAQ. Trimming at V came to 3 bases and at J to 3 bases, leaving 8 bases not matched to a gene. The CDR3 is 16 residues long. Donors were ostensibly healthy at sampling, although undocumented immune exposures were probable. The sample was PBMCs. The TCR comes from a human donor in good health. The chain is built from TRBV7-6 and TRBJ2-3; TRBD1 agrees at 8 bases. The CDR3 nucleotides are TGTGCCAGCAGCTTTATTGGACAGGGAGAAACAGATACGCAGTATTTT. This gives the protein CASSFIGQGETDTQYF.